These T cell receptor beta chains were read from a single sample in a study of lymphopenia after photon versus proton radiotherapy. Method: immunoSEQ multiplex PCR; TCRdb's copy keeps in-frame clones and lacks some. The sample holds some 70,000 clones, 85% to 90% seen once. This sample comprised peripheral blood, obtained from a patient treated with proton-based radiotherapy. The source is an elderly man with esophageal cancer. CDR3s include the opening cysteine and the closing phenylalanine or tryptophan. Fields, in order: J gene, clone size, CDR3 length, D gene, V gene, CDR3 DNA, CDR3 protein. D genes are given only for firm matches. Clone size is shown for a subset of rows, as once, few, many or a class of expanded clone.

>TRBJ2-3|.|15|TRBD2|TRBV6-6
TGTGCCAGCAGCATAGCGGGAGTGGGCACAGATACGCAGTATTTT
CASSIAGVGTDTQYF
>TRBJ2-2|.|15|.|TRBV6-5
TGTGCCAGCAGTTACATTGAGGAGGGCACCGGGGAGCTGTTTTTT
CASSYIEEGTGELFF
>TRBJ2-3|.|14|.|TRBV18
TGTGCCAGTTCAGGCAGAGAAAGCACAGATACGCAGTATTTT
CASSGRESTDTQYF
>TRBJ2-1|.|14|.|TRBV27
TGTGCCAGCAGTCGGGTGCTCTCCTACAATGAGCAGTTCTTC
CASSRVLSYNEQFF
>TRBJ2-7|.|15|TRBD1|TRBV5-5
TGTGCCAGCACTCAGACCGGACAGGGAGTTTACGAGCAGTACTTC
CASTQTGQGVYEQYF
>TRBJ2-3|.|12|.|TRBV30
TGTGCCCACAGGGCCGGAACAGATACGCAGTATTTT
CAHRAGTDTQYF
>TRBJ1-2|.|15|.|TRBV15
TGTGCCACCAGCAGAGATCGTTCGCAAGGGCGCGGCTACACCTTC
CATSRDRSQGRGYTF
>TRBJ1-6|.|16|TRBD1|TRBV7-2
TGTGCCAGCAGCTTAGCCCCGGGACAGGGCGGATCACCCCTCCACTTT
CASSLAPGQGGSPLHF
>TRBJ1-1|few|17|.|TRBV18
TGTGCCAGCTCACCACGGCCCCTCGCTAGGCTGGACACTGAAGCTTTCTTT
CASSPRPLARLDTEAFF
>TRBJ1-4|.|13|.|TRBV15
TGTGCCACCAGCAGGCAGGTTAATGAAAAACTGTTTTTT
CATSRQVNEKLFF
>TRBJ2-3|.|16|.|TRBV5-1
TGCGCCAGCAGCTTGCAGGGTCGAAAAGGCACAGATACGCAGTATTTT
CASSLQGRKGTDTQYF
>TRBJ1-1|few|15|TRBD1|TRBV30
TGTGCCTGGAGTGGGGGACAGGGGATGAACACTGAAGCTTTCTTT
CAWSGGQGMNTEAFF
>TRBJ1-1|.|12|TRBD1|TRBV2
TGTGCCAGCCAACAGGGGTTTACTGAAGCTTTCTTT
CASQQGFTEAFF
>TRBJ2-1|.|18|.|TRBV5-1
TGCGCCAGCAGCTTGGCCCTCCTTGCGGTTTACTCCTACAATGAGCAGTTCTTC
CASSLALLAVYSYNEQFF
>TRBJ1-1|.|14|.|TRBV7-2
TGTGCCAGCAGCTCTCTAAGCAGGGCTGCTGAAGCTTTCTTT
CASSSLSRAAEAFF
>TRBJ2-1|.|15|.|TRBV11-3
TGTGCCAGCAGCTTAGGCGGGCTCTCCTACAATGAGCAGTTCTTC
CASSLGGLSYNEQFF
>TRBJ1-1|.|13|TRBD1|TRBV29-1
TGCAGCGTTGAAGTTCTCAGGGGGCGTGAAGCTTTCTTT
CSVEVLRGREAFF
>TRBJ1-5|once|16|.|TRBV19
TGTGCCAGTAGTATCCTGGGATGGGGTATCAATCAGCCCCAGCATTTT
CASSILGWGINQPQHF